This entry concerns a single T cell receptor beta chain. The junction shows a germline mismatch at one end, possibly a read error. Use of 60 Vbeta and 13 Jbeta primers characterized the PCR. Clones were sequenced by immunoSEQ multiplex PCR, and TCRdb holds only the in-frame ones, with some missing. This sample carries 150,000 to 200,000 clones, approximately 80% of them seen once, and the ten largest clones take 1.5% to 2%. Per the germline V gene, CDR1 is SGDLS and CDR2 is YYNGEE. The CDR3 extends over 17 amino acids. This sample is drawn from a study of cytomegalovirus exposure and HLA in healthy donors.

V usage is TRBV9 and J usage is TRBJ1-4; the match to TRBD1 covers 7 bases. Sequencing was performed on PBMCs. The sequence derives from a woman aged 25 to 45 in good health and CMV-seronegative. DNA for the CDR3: TGTGCCGGCAGCGGCCCACAGAGGGACAGCCTCGGAGAAAAACTGTTTTTT. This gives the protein CAGSGPQRDSLGEKLFF.